This entry lists 8 T cell receptor beta chains sequenced from one sample in a study of blood T cell repertoires in COVID-19. Repertoires were generated with immunoSEQ multiplex PCR, while TCRdb's copy carries only in-frame clones and drops some. The table shows roughly 13,000 clones, with 75% to 85% occurring only once. Material for sequencing was peripheral blood. These receptors came from a woman in her forties or fifties with active or convalescent COVID-19.

This chain links TRBV28 with TRBJ2-7; 8 bases match TRBD1. The CDR3 runs 13 residues. CDR1 MDHEN and CDR2 SYDVKM come from the germline V gene. With V trimmed by 10 bases and J by 1 base, 6 bases remained unmatched. The CDR3 is CATGGPMSYEQYF. CDR3 bases: TGTGCCACAGGGGGCCCAATGTCCTACGAGCAGTACTTC.

J is TRBJ2-3 and V is TRBV11-2; D unclear. The CDR3 covers 12 residues. CDR1 and CDR2 from the germline V gene are SGHAT and FQNNGV. Trimming took off 5 bases at V and 0 bases at J, with 3 bases between the two ends. The CDR3 region has the DNA TGTGCCAGCAGCCTTAGCACAGATACGCAGTATTTT. Translating gives CASSLSTDTQYF.

This chain uses TRBV19 with TRBJ1-1; possibly TRBD1 for D (6 bases). V was cut by 8 bases and J by 5 bases, with 18 bases left in between. This CDR3 spans 14 amino acids. Germline V gene data show CDR1 as LNHDA and CDR2 as SQIVND (reference sequence). The CDR3 loop reads CASRGRGQGTEAFF. The CDR3 region has the DNA TGTGCCAGTCGAGGGCGGGGGCAAGGGACTGAAGCTTTCTTT. Full variable domain (remainder filled in from reference TRBV19 and TRBJ1-1): DGGITQSPKYLFRKEGQNVTLSCEQNLNHDAMYWYRQDPGQGLRLIYYSQIVNDFQKGDIAEGYSVSREKKESFPLTVTSAQKNPTAFYLCASRGRGQGTEAFFGQGTRLTVV.

CDR3 DNA sequence: TGTGCCACCAGAAGGGGCCGGGGGAGTCCGGCAGATACGCAGTATTTT. Translation: CATRRGRGSPADTQYF. This chain connects TRBV15 to TRBJ2-3, with D tentatively TRBD2 (6 bases). Germline loops: CDR1 LNHNV, CDR2 YYDKDF (reference sequence). V was trimmed by 6 bases and J by 4 bases, leaving 20 bases between them. The CDR3 is made up of 16 amino acids. The whole variable domain, filled in from reference TRBV15 and TRBJ2-3, reads DAMVIQNPRYQVTQFGKPVTLSCSQTLNHNVMYWYQQKSSQAPKLLFHYYDKDFNNEADTPDNFQSRRPNTSFCFLDIRSPGLGDTAMYLCATRRGRGSPADTQYFGPGTRLTVL.

The rearrangement uses TRBV11-2 and TRBJ1-4; D gene unclear. V dropped 5 bases and J dropped 0 bases, with 16 bases sitting between them. The CDR3 runs to 17 residues. Germline values: CDR1 SGHAT, CDR2 FQNNGV. The CDR3 region is CASSPAPHRATNEKLFF. In nucleotides, the CDR3 is TGTGCCAGCAGCCCGGCCCCCCACAGAGCAACTAATGAAAAACTGTTTTTT. The full variable domain, its missing parts supplied by reference TRBV11-2 and TRBJ1-4, is EAGVAQSPRYKIIEKRQSVAFWCNPISGHATLYWYQQILGQGPKLLIQFQNNGVVDDSQLPKDRFSAERLKGVDSTLKIQPAKLEDSAVYLCASSPAPHRATNEKLFFGSGTQLSVL.

The chain joins TRBV6-2 or TRBV6-3 to TRBJ1-5, with D perhaps matching TRBD1 (5 bases). The CDR3 extends over 15 amino acids. Trimming took 6 bases from V and 4 from J, leaving 16 bases between them. Germline assignment: CDR1 MNHEY and CDR2 SVGEGT. The CDR3 loop is CASSHRWGLNQPQHF. The CDR3 coding sequence is TGTGCCAGCAGCCACCGATGGGGACTAAATCAGCCCCAGCATTTT.

The chain combines TRBV14 with TRBJ2-7; 8 positions agree with TRBD1. The CDR3 is 13 residues long. Germline lookup yields CDR1 SGHDN and CDR2 FVKESK. Losses at the gene ends were 5 bases for V and 5 bases for J; bases not matched to a gene: 5. CDR3 sequence (DNA): TGTGCCAGCAGCGCTAGACAGGGGAACGAGCAGTACTTC. Its translation is CASSARQGNEQYF.

This chain uses TRBV18 with TRBJ2-1, with 7 bases fitting TRBD1. The CDR3 contains 16 residues. V trimming: 4 bases; J trimming: 2 bases; junction bases outside the gene matches: 8. CDR1 KGHSH and CDR2 LQKENI come from the germline V gene. CDR3 coding DNA: TGTGCCAGCTCACAAATCGGGACAGATACCTACAATGAGCAGTTCTTC. It translates to CASSQIGTDTYNEQFF.